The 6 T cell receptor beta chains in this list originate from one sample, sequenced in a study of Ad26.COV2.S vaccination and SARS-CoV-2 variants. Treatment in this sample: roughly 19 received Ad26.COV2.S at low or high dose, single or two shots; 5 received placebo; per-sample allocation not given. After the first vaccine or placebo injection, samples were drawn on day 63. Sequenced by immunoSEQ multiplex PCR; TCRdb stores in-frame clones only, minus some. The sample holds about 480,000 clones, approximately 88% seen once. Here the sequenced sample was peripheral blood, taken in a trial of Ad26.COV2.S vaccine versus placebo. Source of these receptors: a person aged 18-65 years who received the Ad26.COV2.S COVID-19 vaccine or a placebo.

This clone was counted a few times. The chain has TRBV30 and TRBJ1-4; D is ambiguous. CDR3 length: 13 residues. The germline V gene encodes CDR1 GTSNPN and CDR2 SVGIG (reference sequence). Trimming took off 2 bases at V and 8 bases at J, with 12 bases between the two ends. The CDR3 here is CAWSLGLQEKLFF. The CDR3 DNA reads TGTGCCTGGAGTCTGGGGTTACAAGAAAAACTGTTTTTT.

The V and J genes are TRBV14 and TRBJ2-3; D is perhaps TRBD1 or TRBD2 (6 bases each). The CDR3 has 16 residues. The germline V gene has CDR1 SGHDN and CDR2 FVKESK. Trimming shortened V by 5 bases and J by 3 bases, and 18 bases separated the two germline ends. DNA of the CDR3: TGTGCCAGCAGCGACATCTGGGGGGCCCCTACAGATACGCAGTATTTT. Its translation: CASSDIWGAPTDTQYF.

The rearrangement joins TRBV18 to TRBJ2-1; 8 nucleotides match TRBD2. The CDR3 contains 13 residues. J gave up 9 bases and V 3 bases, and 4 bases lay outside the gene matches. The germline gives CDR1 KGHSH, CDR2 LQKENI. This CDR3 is CASSPSGMGEQFF. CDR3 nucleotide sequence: TGTGCCAGCTCACCTAGCGGGATGGGTGAGCAGTTCTTC.

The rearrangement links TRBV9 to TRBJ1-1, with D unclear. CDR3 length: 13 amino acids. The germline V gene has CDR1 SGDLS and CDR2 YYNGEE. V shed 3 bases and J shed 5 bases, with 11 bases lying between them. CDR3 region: CASSELGWTEAFF. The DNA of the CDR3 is TGTGCCAGCAGCGAGCTGGGGTGGACTGAAGCTTTCTTT. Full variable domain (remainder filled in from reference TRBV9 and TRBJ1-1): DSGVTQTPKHLITATGQRVTLRCSPRSGDLSVYWYQQSLDQGLQFLIQYYNGEERAKGNILERFSAQQFPDLHSELNLSSLELGDSALYFCASSELGWTEAFFGQGTRLTVV.

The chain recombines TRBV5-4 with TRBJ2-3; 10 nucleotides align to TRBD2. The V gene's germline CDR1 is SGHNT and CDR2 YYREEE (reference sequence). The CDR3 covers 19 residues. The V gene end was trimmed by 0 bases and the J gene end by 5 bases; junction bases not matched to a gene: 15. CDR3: CASSLGLAGDPRHIDTQYF. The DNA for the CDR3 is TGTGCCAGCAGCTTGGGGCTAGCGGGAGACCCCCGACATATAGATACGCAGTATTTT.

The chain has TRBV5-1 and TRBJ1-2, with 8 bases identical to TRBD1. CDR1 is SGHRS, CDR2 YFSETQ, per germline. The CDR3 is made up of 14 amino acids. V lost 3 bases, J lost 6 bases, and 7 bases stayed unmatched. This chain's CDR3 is CASSYGQGGNGYTF. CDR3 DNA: TGCGCCAGCAGCTACGGACAGGGTGGTAATGGCTACACCTTC. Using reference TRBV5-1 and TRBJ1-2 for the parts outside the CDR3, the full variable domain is KAGVTQTPRYLIKTRGQQVTLSCSPISGHRSVSWYQQTPGQGLQFLFEYFSETQRNKGNFPGRFSGRQFSNSRSEMNVSTLELGDSALYLCASSYGQGGNGYTFGSGTRLTVV.